These 17 T cell receptor beta chains came from one sample sequenced in a study of cytomegalovirus exposure and HLA in healthy donors. The PCR was carried out with 60 Vbeta primers and 13 Jbeta primers. Clones were read by immunoSEQ multiplex PCR, and TCRdb kept only the in-frame ones, dropping some. The data show about 200,000 clones, and the top ten clones hold approximately 0.74%. Sequenced material: PBMCs. These receptors were collected from a boy aged 5-17 years in good health and CMV-seronegative.

This rearrangement joins TRBV7-6 to TRBJ2-5; TRBD1 aligns across 7 bases. The V and J ends lost 5 bases and 11 bases, in that order; junction bases with no gene match: 11. The CDR3 has 13 residues. In germline, CDR1 is SGHVS, CDR2 FNYEAQ. The CDR3 spells CASSRDRQGEQYF. The CDR3 DNA is TGTGCCAGCAGCCGAGACAGGCAGGGGGAGCAGTACTTC.

The chain couples TRBV10-3 to TRBJ1-1; unclear D gene. The CDR3 covers 13 residues. The germline V gene encodes CDR1 ENHRY and CDR2 SYGVKD. The V and J ends lost 4 bases and 3 bases respectively, with 9 bases between them. The CDR3 reads CAISGEGYTEAFF. CDR3 DNA sequence: TGTGCCATCAGTGGCGAGGGTTACACTGAAGCTTTCTTT.

This rearrangement joins TRBV5-6 to TRBJ1-5; 8 positions agree with TRBD1. Unmatched junction bases numbered 6, after V lost 0 bases and J lost 4 bases. The V gene's germline CDR1 is SGHDT and CDR2 YYEEEE. The CDR3 runs to 16 residues. The CDR3: CASSLGTGLANQPQHF. In DNA form, the CDR3 reads TGTGCCAGCAGCTTGGGGACAGGGTTGGCGAATCAGCCCCAGCATTTT.

The V gene is TRBV7-9, the J gene TRBJ2-5, with D perhaps matching TRBD2 (5 bases). Trimming pared 0 bases from V and 7 bases from J, leaving 12 bases between. The CDR3 spans 14 residues. CDR1 and CDR2 from the germline V gene are SEHNR and FQNEAQ (reference sequence). The CDR3 sequence is CASSLAAGTGTQYF. Written as DNA, the CDR3 is TGTGCCAGCAGCTTAGCCGCGGGTACGGGGACCCAGTACTTC.

The chain employs TRBV5-1 and TRBJ2-7; D is ambiguous. CDR1 and CDR2 (germline): SGHRS, YFSETQ. V lost 2 bases and J lost 5, with 11 bases in between. The CDR3 extends over 13 amino acids. This CDR3 is CASSLTSSNEQYF. Written as DNA, the CDR3 is TGCGCCAGCAGCTTAACATCAAGTAACGAGCAGTACTTC. The full variable domain, in which reference TRBV5-1 and TRBJ2-7 provide the parts outside the CDR3, is KAGVTQTPRYLIKTRGQQVTLSCSPISGHRSVSWYQQTPGQGLQFLFEYFSETQRNKGNFPGRFSGRQFSNSRSEMNVSTLELGDSALYLCASSLTSSNEQYFGPGTRLTVT.

The chain recombines TRBV7-2 with TRBJ1-6, with a possible D match to TRBD1 (6 bases). V lost 8 bases and J lost 10, with 15 bases in between. The CDR3 totals 13 residues. The germline CDR1 and CDR2 sequences are SGHTA and FQGNSA. This chain's CDR3 is CASRGGARSPLHF. The CDR3 region has the DNA TGTGCCAGCCGGGGGGGGGCGCGATCACCCCTCCACTTT.

The CDR3 loop is CASAVGRPSTDTQYF. The CDR3 nucleotides read TGCGCCAGCGCCGTCGGGAGACCTAGCACAGATACGCAGTATTTT. V usage is TRBV5-1 and J usage is TRBJ2-3; TRBD2 is a possible D gene (6 bases). Germline CDR1 SGHRS, CDR2 YFSETQ. V was trimmed by 7 bases and J by 0 bases, leaving 15 bases between them. CDR3 length: 15 amino acids.

The V gene is TRBV9, the J gene TRBJ2-5; a possible D gene is TRBD2 (6 bases). Germline CDR1 SGDLS, CDR2 YYNGEE. The CDR3 totals 14 residues. V was clipped by 0 bases and J by 5 bases, with 11 bases between them. CDR3 sequence reads: CASSVGGMRETQYF. CDR3 coding DNA: TGTGCCAGCAGCGTAGGCGGGATGCGGGAGACCCAGTACTTC.

The CDR3 DNA reads as TGCGCCAGCAGTGAGTCGCCCCCGGGACAGCAGGATGAAAAACTGTTTTTT. Its translation is CASSESPPGQQDEKLFF. The J gene is TRBJ1-4, the V gene TRBV10-1; 7 bases map to TRBD1. The CDR3 consists of 17 residues. V was clipped by 0 bases and J by 6 bases; unmatched bases: 10. Germline assignment: CDR1 WNHNN and CDR2 SYGVQD (reference sequence).

The chain recombines TRBV5-4 with TRBJ1-1; D remains ambiguous. In germline, CDR1 is SGHNT, CDR2 YYREEE (reference sequence). The CDR3 runs 13 residues. V was clipped by 5 bases and J by 0 bases, with 8 bases between them. The CDR3 nucleotides are TGTGCCAGCAGGGCCAGGCTGAACACTGAAGCTTTCTTT. Its protein product is CASRARLNTEAFF.

In DNA form, the CDR3 reads TGTGCCAGCAGTGAAGGGGCAGGTTATGGCTACACCTTC. Translated: CASSEGAGYGYTF. The chain employs TRBV25-1 and TRBJ1-2; D perhaps matches TRBD1 (5 bases). Looked up from germline, CDR1 is MGHDK and CDR2 is SYGVNS. V was pared by 2 bases and J by 5 bases, with 9 bases between. The CDR3 totals 13 residues.

The rearrangement links TRBV11-2 to TRBJ2-1, with 10 bases identical to TRBD1. The CDR3 is 15 residues long. The germline CDR1 and CDR2 sequences are SGHAT and FQNNGV. V was clipped by 5 bases and J by 6 bases; unmatched bases: 7. The CDR3 coding sequence is TGTGCCAGCAGCCTGAGACAGGGGGCCGGCAATGAGCAGTTCTTC. Its protein is CASSLRQGAGNEQFF.

The J gene is TRBJ2-2, the V gene TRBV2; 10 bases are a match to TRBD1. The V and J ends lost 3 bases and 6 bases, in that order; junction bases with no gene match: 4. This CDR3 has 15 residues. Looked up from germline, CDR1 is SNHLY and CDR2 is FYNNEI. CDR3: CASSDGDRGPGELFF. CDR3 nucleotides: TGTGCCAGCAGTGATGGGGACAGGGGTCCCGGGGAGCTGTTTTTT.

This sequence joins TRBV12-5 and TRBJ2-1, with D possibly matching TRBD2 (5 bases). With 7 bases removed from V and 6 bases from J, the gap between germline ends came to 10 bases. The CDR3 sequence is 12 residues long. Germline V lookup: CDR1 LGHNT, CDR2 FRNRAP. The CDR3 loop reads CASAARGNEQFF. DNA for the CDR3: TGTGCTAGTGCCGCTCGGGGCAATGAGCAGTTCTTC.

The chain carries TRBV9 and TRBJ2-1; D gene ambiguous. V shed 0 bases and J shed 1 base, with 8 bases lying between them. Germline assignment: CDR1 SGDLS and CDR2 YYNGEE. The length of the CDR3 is 15 residues. The CDR3 bases are TGTGCCAGCAGCGTAGATCAGTTTTCCTACAATGAGCAGTTCTTC. The encoded protein is CASSVDQFSYNEQFF.

The chain joins TRBV10-1 to TRBJ2-2; TRBD1 agrees at 9 bases. Trimming took 6 bases from V and 5 from J; bases not matched to a gene: 7. The CDR3 is 15 amino acids. Germline CDR1 and CDR2: WNHNN and SYGVQD (reference sequence). The DNA of the CDR3 is TGCGCCAGCAGCTGCTGGGACAGGGTTACCGGGGAGCTGTTTTTT. Encoded protein: CASSCWDRVTGELFF.

This chain links TRBV7-2 with TRBJ2-2; 8 bases map to TRBD2. V trimming: 3 bases; J trimming: 4 bases; junction bases outside the gene matches: 4. In germline, CDR1 is SGHTA, CDR2 FQGNSA. The length of the CDR3 is 15 residues. In nucleotides, the CDR3 is TGTGCCAGCAGCTTTCGGGGGGGCCCCACCGGGGAGCTGTTTTTT. As protein: CASSFRGGPTGELFF.